One sample yielded the 28 T cell receptor beta chains listed below, sequenced in a study of regulatory T cells in long-lasting Graves disease. TCR beta libraries were built with iRepertoire HTBI primers and Arm-PCR of CDR3 regions. TCRdb itself ran the multiplex PCR reads through MiXCR, one entry per CDR3 protein. Altogether more than 300,000 distinct CDR3 sequences are present, 15% to 20% being singletons, with the ten largest covering 20% to 25%. This sample's time point: newly diagnosed GD, antithyroid drugs for less than 3 months. From PBMCs, RNA was extracted and then used to make the TCR library. These data were also filed under a second study, of T cells in Graves' hyperthyroidism and ophthalmopathy.

Sequences were derived from peripheral blood mononuclear cells (PBMCs), sampled at new diagnosis, from a patient treated with antithyroid drugs. Receptor source: a woman under 30 with Graves disease.

This clonotype was counted ten times or more. The J gene is TRBJ2-1, the V gene TRBV2; 7 bases map to TRBD1. The CDR3 length is 14 residues. CDR1 SNHLY and CDR2 FYNNEI come from the germline V gene. Trimming removed 4 bases from V and 8 bases from J; junction bases left unmatched: 8. In nucleotides, the CDR3 is TGTGCCAGCAGTGCAGACAGGGTGGGTCATGAGCAGTTCTTC. It translates to CASSADRVGHEQFF.

This chain joins TRBV7-8 and TRBJ2-2, with TRBD1 matching over 8 bases. The CDR3 covers 18 residues. Germline CDR1 and CDR2: SGHVS and FQNEAQ. V shed 4 bases, J shed 0 bases, and the junction held 10 bases outside the gene matches. The CDR3 reads CASSSIRTGLANTGELFF. CDR3 bases: TGTGCCAGCAGCTCTATCAGGACAGGGCTGGCGAACACCGGGGAGCTGTTTTTT.

This chain connects TRBV29-1 to TRBJ1-6, with a possible D match to TRBD1 (5 bases). This CDR3 spans 11 amino acids. The V gene's germline CDR1 is SQVTM and CDR2 ANQGSEA. Trimming shortened V by 7 bases and J by 19 bases, and 20 bases separated the two germline ends. Here the CDR3 DNA reads TGCAGCGCCATGGCGGGGCCCCTACAACACTTT. Protein: CSAMAGPLQHF.

Only a few counts were recorded for this clonotype. V is TRBV29-1 and J is TRBJ2-7; TRBD2 is a possible D gene (5 bases). CDR1 is SQVTM and CDR2 is ANQGSEA in the germline V gene. CDR3 length: 13 residues. V was shortened by 3 bases and J by 0 bases, with 9 bases between the two germline ends. The CDR3 sequence is CSVEIAHSYEQYF. The CDR3 DNA reads TGCAGCGTTGAGATAGCGCACTCCTACGAGCAGTACTTC.

The chain employs TRBV4-1 and TRBJ1-2, with D unresolved. Germline CDR1 is MGHRA and CDR2 is YSYEKL. With 3 bases removed from V and 4 bases from J, the gap between germline ends came to 15 bases. CDR3 size: 15 residues. CDR3 residues: CASSQHEGLVYGYTF. The DNA of the CDR3 is TGCGCCAGCAGCCAGCACGAGGGTTTGGTCTATGGCTACACCTTC.

This clonotype was found many times. The gene calls are TRBV2 and TRBJ2-1; 10 bases fit TRBD2. The CDR3 is 15 amino acids. CDR1 is SNHLY and CDR2 is FYNNEI in the germline V gene. V lost 5 bases to trimming and J lost 8 bases; unmatched junction nucleotides: 9. This chain's CDR3 is CASSQRSSGSHEQFF. The CDR3 DNA sequence: TGTGCCAGCAGTCAAAGGTCTAGCGGGAGTCATGAGCAGTTCTTC. The full variable domain, in which reference TRBV2 and TRBJ2-1 provide the parts outside the CDR3, is EPEVTQTPSHQVTQMGQEVILRCVPISNHLYFYWYRQILGQKVEFLVSFYNNEISEKSEIFDDQFSVERPDGSNFTLKIRSTKLEDSAMYFCASSQRSSGSHEQFFGPGTRLTVL.

This clonotype has more than one count but fewer than ten. The chain recombines TRBV14 with TRBJ2-5; D unclear. V was trimmed by 1 base and J by 4 bases, leaving 10 bases between them. CDR1 SGHDN and CDR2 FVKESK come from the germline V gene. CDR3 length: 14 amino acids. CDR3 amino acids: CASSQVGSSETQYF. In DNA form, the CDR3 reads TGTGCCAGCAGCCAAGTGGGCAGCTCAGAGACCCAGTACTTC.

This clonotype has a count of ten or more. This chain links TRBV28 with TRBJ1-2; D not certain. V was trimmed by 4 bases and J by 2 bases, leaving 17 bases between them. CDR1 MDHEN and CDR2 SYDVKM come from the germline V gene. The CDR3 is 16 amino acids. The CDR3 bases are TGTGCCAGCAGTTCCCCAGCAACAGTAAGGAACTATGGCTACACCTTC. It codes for CASSSPATVRNYGYTF.

J is TRBJ2-6 and V is TRBV5-1; D is ambiguous. CDR1 is SGHRS, CDR2 YFSETQ, per germline. The CDR3 consists of 16 residues. V was pared by 2 bases and J by 0 bases, with 9 bases between. CDR3 coding DNA: TGCGCCAGCAGCTTCGGCGCCAGCTCTGGGGCCAACGTCCTGACTTTC. This sequence encodes CASSFGASSGANVLTF.

This clonotype was seen at least ten times. The CDR3 DNA sequence: TGTGCCAGCAGCCCCGCAGGGAAATCAGTCTACGAGCAGTACTTC. This encodes CASSPAGKSVYEQYF. This chain joins TRBV7-9 and TRBJ2-7; D is possibly TRBD1 (5 bases). This CDR3 is built from 15 residues. Per germline, CDR1 SEHNR and CDR2 FQNEAQ (reference sequence). Trimming left V 5 bases short and J 3 bases short, with 17 bases between.

This clonotype was seen ten or more times. The rearrangement uses TRBV5-1 and TRBJ1-1; D uncertain. Germline V gene data show CDR1 as SGHRS and CDR2 as YFSETQ. The CDR3 loop spans 15 amino acids. The ends were cut back, 3 bases at V and 0 bases at J, with 12 bases in the middle. This CDR3 is CASSSSGGLNTEAFF. The CDR3 DNA reads as TGCGCCAGCAGCTCGAGTGGAGGGCTGAACACTGAAGCTTTCTTT.

This clonotype was counted ten times or more. V gene TRBV28 combines with J gene TRBJ2-4, with 11 bases identical to TRBD2. There are 17 residues in the CDR3. Trimming removed 3 bases from V and 3 bases from J; junction bases left unmatched: 7. Germline V CDR1 and CDR2: MDHEN, SYDVKM. The CDR3 bases are TGTGCCAGCAGTTTCTTAGCGGGGGGGCCGGGCAAAAACATTCAGTACTTC. Translated: CASSFLAGGPGKNIQYF.

This clonotype was detected many times. The CDR3 protein is CASSQPELFF. CDR3 bases: TGTGCCAGCAGCCAGCCTGAACTGTTTTTT. The rearrangement joins TRBV3-1 to TRBJ1-4; no firm D call. Trimming cost V 3 bases and J 12 bases, with 5 bases left between them. The CDR3 sequence is 10 residues long. Germline CDR1 is LGHDT and CDR2 is YNNKEL (reference sequence).

The table lists this clonotype with many counts. This sequence joins TRBV11-2 and TRBJ2-2, with 11 bases identical to TRBD2. V dropped 5 bases and J dropped 4; count of bases not matched to a gene: 6. The V gene's germline CDR1 is SGHAT and CDR2 FQNNGV. This CDR3 has 16 amino acids. CDR3 bases: TGTGCCAGCAGCCGCCTGACTAGCGGGGTCACCGGGGAGCTGTTTTTT. It is translated as CASSRLTSGVTGELFF.

This chain connects TRBV12-3 or TRBV12-4 to TRBJ2-6; D might be TRBD1 or TRBD2, each matching 5 bases. The CDR3 runs 18 residues. V lost 1 base to trimming and J lost 0 bases, with 13 bases between them. CDR3 residues: CASSLGGAHYSGANVLTF. DNA of the CDR3: TGTGCCAGCAGTTTAGGAGGGGCCCATTACTCTGGGGCCAACGTCCTGACTTTC.

This clonotype appeared many times. This chain links TRBV7-8 with TRBJ2-3; D gene ambiguous. This CDR3 spans 15 amino acids. V was pared by 4 bases and J by 2 bases, with 13 bases between. CDR1 is SGHVS, CDR2 FQNEAQ, per germline. CDR3 nucleotide sequence: TGTGCCAGCAGCTCTGGCTCGGTGGCCACAGATACGCAGTATTTT. It is translated as CASSSGSVATDTQYF.

This chain connects TRBV3-1 to TRBJ2-2; TRBD2 agrees at 7 bases. V trimming: 10 bases; J trimming: 4 bases; junction bases outside the gene matches: 6. Germline V CDR1 and CDR2: LGHDT, YNNKEL (reference sequence). The CDR3 runs to 13 residues. In DNA form, the CDR3 reads TGTGCCACCAGGACTAGGGGCACCGGGGAGCTGTTTTTT. The encoded protein is CATRTRGTGELFF.

This clonotype was seen repeatedly, ten times or more. The chain employs TRBV3-1 and TRBJ1-5, with 9 bases fitting TRBD1. The CDR3 loop spans 17 amino acids. CDR1 and CDR2 from the germline V gene are LGHDT and YNNKEL (reference sequence). V lost 3 bases to trimming and J lost 6 bases; unmatched junction nucleotides: 12. The CDR3 protein is CASSQGAPGQGRQPQHF. CDR3 bases: TGTGCCAGCAGCCAGGGGGCGCCGGGACAGGGACGTCAGCCCCAGCATTTT.

This clonotype was seen ten or more times. This chain joins TRBV13 and TRBJ2-1, with D perhaps matching TRBD1 (6 bases). This CDR3 spans 18 amino acids. Per the germline V gene, CDR1 is PRHDT and CDR2 is FYEKMQ (reference sequence). Deletions cut 5 bases from V and 8 bases from J, with 28 bases between. CDR3 region: CASSALGASPEERDEQFF. CDR3 bases: TGTGCCAGCAGCGCCTTGGGGGCGTCACCAGAAGAACGGGATGAGCAGTTCTTC. Together with reference TRBV13 and TRBJ2-1, the CDR3 gives the full variable domain: AAGVIQSPRHLIKEKRETATLKCYPIPRHDTVYWYQQGPGQDPQFLISFYEKMQSDKGSIPDRFSAQQFSDYHSELNMSSLELGDSALYFCASSALGASPEERDEQFFGPGTRLTVL.

This clonotype came up many times. The chain links TRBV5-6 to TRBJ2-3; 7 positions match TRBD2. The length of the CDR3 is 14 residues. The ends lost 3 bases at V and 3 bases at J; junction bases unmatched: 4. Germline V gives CDR1 SGHDT, CDR2 YYEEEE. CDR3 sequence reads: CASSYPGGTDTQYF. CDR3 DNA: TGTGCCAGCAGCTATCCGGGGGGTACAGATACGCAGTATTTT.

CDR3 DNA: TGCAGCGTTGAGGTATCGCTGAGCACAGATACGCAGTATTTT. As protein: CSVEVSLSTDTQYF. The chain joins TRBV29-1 to TRBJ2-3; D not resolved. This CDR3 region has 14 residues. Germline V gene data show CDR1 as SQVTM and CDR2 as ANQGSEA. Trimming pared 3 bases from V and 0 bases from J, leaving 10 bases between.

The CDR3 DNA reads as TGTGCCAGCAGCTTGGCCCTCGACTCTGGGGCCAACGTCCTGACTTTC. It translates to CASSLALDSGANVLTF. The chain joins TRBV5-5 to TRBJ2-6, with D unclear. The V and J ends lost 0 bases and 0 bases respectively, with 7 bases between them. Germline-derived CDR1 and CDR2 are SGHKS and YYEKEE (reference sequence). CDR3 length: 16 residues.

Regarding this clonotype: A clone one base away is much larger, so this may be a read error. The chain employs TRBV7-9 and TRBJ2-1; TRBD2 is a possible D gene (5 bases). Germline values: CDR1 SEHNR, CDR2 FQNEAQ (reference sequence). The CDR3 is 12 residues long. The V and J ends lost 4 bases and 12 bases respectively, with 13 bases between them. The CDR3 DNA is TGTGCCAGCAGCTGGTCACTAGTTGGGCAGTTCTTC. Protein sequence: CASSWSLVGQFF.

The chain employs TRBV2 and TRBJ1-2; TRBD1 matches 9 bases. From germline, CDR1 is SNHLY and CDR2 FYNNEI. J lost 3 bases, V lost 9 bases, and 8 bases had no gene match. CDR3 length equals 14 residues. The CDR3 is CASKTGQGHYGYTF. The CDR3 nucleotides read TGTGCCAGTAAAACGGGACAGGGTCACTATGGCTACACCTTC.

This clonotype was seen ten or more times. The chain couples TRBV18 to TRBJ2-1, with TRBD2 matching 8 bases. The germline V gene has CDR1 KGHSH and CDR2 LQKENI. Germline trimming cut 0 bases from V and 6 bases from J; bases unmatched to any gene: 7. The CDR3 is 16 amino acids. In DNA form, the CDR3 reads TGTGCCAGCTCACCACCGAGGCGGGGGGAACTCAATGAGCAGTTCTTC. It encodes CASSPPRRGELNEQFF.

This clonotype appeared many times. The chain joins TRBV7-2 to TRBJ1-6; D gene uncertain. Germline lookup yields CDR1 SGHTA and CDR2 FQGNSA. Trimming cost V 4 bases and J 7 bases, with 14 bases left between them. CDR3 length equals 15 residues. The CDR3 region is CASSSLTLANSPLHF. The CDR3 bases are TGTGCCAGCAGCTCCCTTACCCTTGCCAATTCACCCCTCCACTTT.

This sequence joins TRBV6-2 or TRBV6-3 and TRBJ2-3; weak D call: TRBD1 (5 bases). V shed 2 bases and J shed 1 base, with 10 bases lying between them. The CDR3 sequence is 15 residues long. Germline V gene sequence: CDR1 MNHEY, CDR2 SVGEGT. CDR3 loop: CASSYRGTRTDTQYF. The CDR3 DNA is TGTGCCAGCAGTTACAGGGGAACCCGCACAGATACGCAGTATTTT.

The chain uses TRBV6-1 and TRBJ2-3, with 7 bases aligning to TRBD1. Germline V gene data show CDR1 as MNHNS and CDR2 as SASEGT. Germline trimming cut 6 bases from V and 6 bases from J; bases unmatched to any gene: 6. There are 13 residues in the CDR3. Here the CDR3 reads CASREDRPDTQYF. The CDR3 coding sequence is TGTGCCAGCAGGGAGGACAGGCCGGATACGCAGTATTTT.